The 31 T cell receptor beta chains below all came from one sample that was sequenced in a study of T cell responses to AZD1222 COVID-19 vaccine (dated by TCRdb to the early 2020s). Libraries were made using the immunoSEQ multiplex PCR assay. This is the immuneACCESS table as TCRdb keeps it, with only in-frame sequences that have V and J called. A part of the clones is gone; compared with another copy, unresolved V genes explain less than half, and the rest is unexplained. Across this sample there are 150,000 to 200,000 clones, with roughly nine tenths seen only once. About 3% of the sample is in the top ten clones. Interpreted using the paper, the time point label stands for: baseline before first vaccination. This specimen consisted of peripheral blood, obtained on day 0 of AZD1222 vaccination. The receptors stem from an adult in good health.

J is TRBJ2-3 and V is TRBV27; TRBD2 is a possible D gene (5 bases). V shed 3 bases and J shed 4 bases, with 8 bases lying between them. CDR3 size: 13 residues. CDR1 is MNHEY, CDR2 SMNVEV, per germline (reference sequence). CDR3 region: CASSLQLADTQYF. Here the CDR3 DNA reads TGTGCCAGCAGTTTGCAACTAGCAGATACGCAGTATTTT.

The rearrangement links TRBV2 to TRBJ1-2, with D maybe TRBD1 (5 bases). The CDR3 has 12 residues. Trimming left V 9 bases short and J 9 bases short, with 17 bases between. In germline, CDR1 is SNHLY, CDR2 FYNNEI. In DNA form, the CDR3 reads TGTGCCAGTACGGGGCCCCGGGGGAGCTACACCTTC. Protein: CASTGPRGSYTF.

The DNA of the CDR3 is TGCAGTGCTAGTATTCCGGGCAGACTTTACAATGAGCAGTTCTTC. Translated, it gives CSASIPGRLYNEQFF. This chain links TRBV20-1 with TRBJ2-1; D call uncertain. The V end lost 3 bases, the J end lost 4 bases, and 16 bases lay between the germline ends. Germline loops: CDR1 DFQATT, CDR2 SNEGSKA (reference sequence). This CDR3 spans 15 amino acids.

The rearrangement joins TRBV7-9 to TRBJ2-1; D may be TRBD2 (5 bases). V lost 6 bases and J lost 0, with 15 bases in between. This CDR3 is built from 16 residues. CDR1 is SEHNR and CDR2 is FQNEAQ in the germline V gene (reference sequence). The CDR3 loop is CASRGSAGLSYNEQFF. The CDR3, as DNA: TGTGCCAGCAGAGGGTCGGCGGGCCTCTCCTACAATGAGCAGTTCTTC.

Here the CDR3 DNA reads TGTGCCAGCAGCCCCCAGCCTGGGACAGTTAACACTGAAGCTTTCTTT. Translating gives CASSPQPGTVNTEAFF. The chain is built from TRBV9 and TRBJ1-1; the match to TRBD1 covers 7 bases. Germline V gene lookup returns CDR1 SGDLS and CDR2 YYNGEE. Unmatched junction bases numbered 11, after V lost 4 bases and J lost 2 bases. The CDR3 consists of 16 residues. Looking up the rest from reference TRBV9 and TRBJ1-1 gives the full variable domain: DSGVTQTPKHLITATGQRVTLRCSPRSGDLSVYWYQQSLDQGLQFLIQYYNGEERAKGNILERFSAQQFPDLHSELNLSSLELGDSALYFCASSPQPGTVNTEAFFGQGTRLTVV.

The CDR3 loop is CASSHGGLSNQPQHF. In DNA form, the CDR3 reads TGTGCCAGCAGCCACGGGGGTCTGAGCAATCAGCCCCAGCATTTT. This chain joins TRBV5-4 and TRBJ1-5, with D maybe TRBD1 (5 bases). This CDR3 is built from 15 residues. V was trimmed by 4 bases and J by 1 base, leaving 12 bases between them. CDR1 is SGHNT and CDR2 is YYREEE in the germline V gene (reference sequence).

This chain links TRBV3-1 (or the pseudogene TRBV3-2) with TRBJ2-7; no definite D call. Germline CDR1 and CDR2: LGHDT and YNNKEL (reference sequence). The CDR3 runs 16 residues. Trimming cost V 3 bases and J 7 bases, with 22 bases left between them. The CDR3 DNA is TGTGCCAGCAGCCAGGAAGACATTAGTCCGCTGAGGGAGCAGTACTTC. Its translation: CASSQEDISPLREQYF.

The genes are TRBV5-1 and TRBJ2-5, with D uncertain. This CDR3 is built from 15 residues. Germline CDR1 SGHRS, CDR2 YFSETQ. The V and J ends lost 1 base and 6 bases respectively, with 16 bases between them. As DNA, the CDR3 is TGCGCCAGCAGCTTGTCAAACAGCCCTTCCCAGACCCAGTACTTC. Translated, it gives CASSLSNSPSQTQYF.

J is TRBJ2-1 and V is TRBV27, with D possibly being TRBD1 (6 bases). The CDR3 contains 15 residues. V lost 2 bases, J lost 2 bases, and 10 bases lay in between. Germline CDR1 is MNHEY and CDR2 is SMNVEV (reference sequence). The DNA for the CDR3 is TGTGCCAGCAGTTTAGGGGGCCCTGCCTACAATGAGCAGTTCTTC. Protein: CASSLGGPAYNEQFF.

This chain links TRBV11-2 with TRBJ2-5, with TRBD1 matching 9 bases. J lost 3 bases, V lost 3 bases, and 8 bases had no gene match. Germline lookup yields CDR1 SGHAT and CDR2 FQNNGV. The CDR3 extends over 16 amino acids. The CDR3 reads CASSFPGQGREETQYF. CDR3 in DNA: TGTGCCAGCAGCTTCCCCGGACAGGGGCGGGAAGAGACCCAGTACTTC. The full variable domain, with the rest looked up from reference TRBV11-2 and TRBJ2-5, is EAGVAQSPRYKIIEKRQSVAFWCNPISGHATLYWYQQILGQGPKLLIQFQNNGVVDDSQLPKDRFSAERLKGVDSTLKIQPAKLEDSAVYLCASSFPGQGREETQYFGPGTRLLVL.

The genes are TRBV29-1 and TRBJ1-1, with D possibly TRBD1 on 5 matching bases. The CDR3 is 12 residues long. Germline V gives CDR1 SQVTM, CDR2 ANQGSEA. Trimming left V 7 bases short and J 2 bases short, with 11 bases between. The chain's CDR3 is CSAFGANTEAFF. The CDR3 DNA reads as TGCAGCGCGTTCGGGGCTAACACTGAAGCTTTCTTT.

The rearrangement joins TRBV12-3 or TRBV12-4 to TRBJ1-2, with D maybe TRBD1 (5 bases). The CDR3 is made up of 13 amino acids. The V end was cut by 8 bases, the J end by 8 bases, with 18 bases between. CDR3 residues: CASYLGEGPGYTF. The CDR3, as DNA: TGTGCCAGCTACTTAGGGGAGGGTCCAGGCTACACCTTC.

This chain joins TRBV27 and TRBJ2-1; 8 bases fit TRBD2. CDR1 is MNHEY and CDR2 is SMNVEV in the germline V gene (reference sequence). V lost 4 bases and J lost 4; bases outside the gene matches: 6. This CDR3 is 15 amino acids long. CDR3 protein: CASSSGTRPYNEQFF. CDR3 sequence (DNA): TGTGCCAGCAGTTCAGGGACTAGGCCATACAATGAGCAGTTCTTC.

J is TRBJ2-7 and V is TRBV5-6; tentative D call: TRBD1 (7 bases). CDR3 length: 13 residues. V lost 4 bases and J lost 2, with 10 bases in between. Germline CDR1 is SGHDT and CDR2 is YYEEEE. The CDR3, as DNA: TGTGCCAGCAGCCGGGGGACAGCCTACGAGCAGTACTTC. It is translated as CASSRGTAYEQYF.

The V and J genes are TRBV19 and TRBJ1-4; D uncertain. V was clipped by 5 bases and J by 0 bases, with 4 bases between them. There are 13 residues in the CDR3. Germline CDR1 and CDR2: LNHDA and SQIVND (reference sequence). The CDR3 region has the DNA TGTGCCAGTAGTTCCGCAACTAATGAAAAACTGTTTTTT. The encoded protein is CASSSATNEKLFF. The full variable domain, rest sourced from reference TRBV19 and TRBJ1-4, is DGGITQSPKYLFRKEGQNVTLSCEQNLNHDAMYWYRQDPGQGLRLIYYSQIVNDFQKGDIAEGYSVSREKKESFPLTVTSAQKNPTAFYLCASSSATNEKLFFGSGTQLSVL.

The rearrangement uses TRBV11-3 and TRBJ1-1; TRBD1 matches at 9 bases. The V gene's germline CDR1 is SGHNT and CDR2 YENEEA. The CDR3 covers 15 residues. V trimming: 1 base; J trimming: 3 bases; junction bases outside the gene matches: 3. Here the CDR3 reads CASSLGDRGDTEAFF. CDR3 DNA sequence: TGTGCCAGCAGCTTAGGCGACAGGGGGGACACTGAAGCTTTCTTT.

This clone appeared once. The chain couples TRBV15 to TRBJ2-1; TRBD2 matches 9 bases. The CDR3 is 18 amino acids. In germline, CDR1 is LNHNV, CDR2 YYDKDF (reference sequence). V dropped 0 bases and J dropped 5; count of bases not matched to a gene: 11. As DNA, the CDR3 is TGTGCCACCAGCAGAGATCGTTGGGCTAGCGGGGTTAACAATGAGCAGTTCTTC. It codes for CATSRDRWASGVNNEQFF.

The chain joins TRBV5-1 to TRBJ1-2, with TRBD1 identical over 12 bases. The CDR3 runs 15 residues. V shed 6 bases, J shed 7 bases, and the junction held 10 bases outside the gene matches. Germline V gives CDR1 SGHRS, CDR2 YFSETQ. The CDR3 DNA reads TGCGCCAGCACCTCCCGGGACAGGGGGCGGAGTGGCTACACCTTC. Translating gives CASTSRDRGRSGYTF.

The rearrangement links TRBV3-1 (or the pseudogene TRBV3-2) to TRBJ2-4; maybe TRBD1 (5 bases). CDR3 length: 16 residues. The V gene lost 0 bases and the J gene lost 4 bases, with 13 bases spanning the gap. Germline V lookup: CDR1 LGHDT, CDR2 YNNKEL (reference sequence). CDR3 DNA sequence: TGTGCCAGCAGCCAAGATATAGGGGCCCTAAAAAACATTCAGTACTTC. Protein: CASSQDIGALKNIQYF.

This clone occurred a few times. V is TRBV6-6 and J is TRBJ2-2; 7 bases are a match to TRBD2. This CDR3 comprises 16 residues. CDR1 and CDR2 from the germline V gene are MNHNY and SVGAGI (reference sequence). V was pared by 0 bases and J by 1 base, with 2 bases of the junction left unmatched. The CDR3 coding sequence is TGTGCCAGCAGTTACTCGAGCGGGGTGAACACCGGGGAGCTGTTTTTT. This gives the protein CASSYSSGVNTGELFF.

The V gene is TRBV7-9, the J gene TRBJ1-1, with TRBD1 identical over 10 bases. The length of the CDR3 is 19 residues. Germline V CDR1 and CDR2: SEHNR, FQNEAQ (reference sequence). The trim removed 3 bases at V and 4 bases at J, leaving 17 bases unmatched. The CDR3 here is CASSFTPGQGPRVSTEAFF. The CDR3 nucleotides read TGTGCCAGCAGCTTCACACCGGGACAGGGGCCGCGGGTGTCCACTGAAGCTTTCTTT.

The chain couples TRBV7-9 to TRBJ1-6; 7 bases agree with TRBD1. Germline CDR1 SEHNR, CDR2 FQNEAQ (reference sequence). This CDR3 contains 15 residues. The trim removed 5 bases at V and 6 bases at J, leaving 7 bases unmatched. CDR3 region: CASSDTGVLNSPLHF. In nucleotides, the CDR3 is TGTGCCAGCAGCGATACAGGGGTTCTTAATTCACCCCTCCACTTT.

The chain recombines TRBV15 with TRBJ1-3; D is unresolved. Trimming stripped 3 bases from V and 9 bases from J, with 18 bases between. Germline V CDR1 and CDR2: LNHNV, YYDKDF (reference sequence). The CDR3 spans 15 residues. CDR3 loop: CATSRADPGGVTIYF. In nucleotides, the CDR3 is TGTGCCACCAGCAGGGCTGATCCAGGTGGCGTCACCATATATTTT.

V and J are TRBV6-5 and TRBJ1-2; D is unclear. The CDR3 sequence is 13 residues long. V shed 5 bases and J shed 0 bases, with 7 bases lying between them. Looked up from germline, CDR1 is MNHEY and CDR2 is SVGAGI. Written as DNA, the CDR3 is TGTGCCAGCAGTAGATCCTCTAACTATGGCTACACCTTC. Translated: CASSRSSNYGYTF.

The chain is built from TRBV7-9 and TRBJ2-7; D is possibly TRBD1 (6 bases). Germline V gene data show CDR1 as SEHNR and CDR2 as FQNEAQ (reference sequence). This CDR3 has 14 amino acids. Trimming removed 4 bases at V and 4 bases at J, with 14 bases between. The CDR3 DNA is TGTGCCAGCAGCTCTCCGACAGGAGCTTACGAGCAGTACTTC. Amino acids: CASSSPTGAYEQYF.

This clone was seen a single time. V usage is TRBV6-5 and J usage is TRBJ2-2; a possible D gene is TRBD2 (5 bases). CDR1 is MNHEY and CDR2 is SVGAGI in the germline V gene. The CDR3 is made up of 14 amino acids. With 6 bases removed from V and 1 base from J, the gap between germline ends came to 9 bases. This CDR3 is CASRPSGNTGELFF. CDR3 bases: TGTGCCAGCAGACCCAGCGGGAACACCGGGGAGCTGTTTTTT.

V is TRBV5-4 and J is TRBJ1-6; 10 bases match TRBD1. The germline V gene encodes CDR1 SGHNT and CDR2 YYREEE (reference sequence). The CDR3 runs to 15 residues. V gave up 4 bases and J gave up 8 bases; unmatched junction bases: 6. The CDR3 here is CASSTGGTGDSPLHF. The DNA of the CDR3 is TGTGCCAGCAGCACGGGGGGGACAGGGGATTCACCCCTCCACTTT.

Written as DNA, the CDR3 is TGTGCCAGCTCACCACTCAGTGTTTTGGCAGGTGGTTTCGTGAACACTGAAGCTTTCTTT. Protein sequence: CASSPLSVLAGGFVNTEAFF. The rearrangement joins TRBV18 to TRBJ1-1, with unresolved D. V was shortened by 1 base and J by 0 bases, with 24 bases between the two germline ends. CDR1 is KGHSH and CDR2 is LQKENI in the germline V gene. The CDR3 contains 20 residues.

The CDR3 DNA is TGTGCCAGCGGCGCGGGGGCTAACGAGCAGTACTTC. Protein product: CASGAGANEQYF. This sequence joins TRBV12-3 or TRBV12-4 and TRBJ2-7; D is possibly TRBD2 (7 bases). Deletions cut 8 bases from V and 5 bases from J, with 13 bases between. This CDR3 is 12 amino acids long.

The rearrangement joins TRBV19 to TRBJ1-2, with D hard to call. Trimming left V 3 bases short and J 7 bases short, with 15 bases between. This CDR3 is 14 amino acids long. CDR1 is LNHDA, CDR2 SQIVND, per germline (reference sequence). The CDR3 spells CASSIPGTPRGYTF. In DNA, the CDR3 is TGTGCCAGTAGTATCCCGGGAACCCCTCGTGGCTACACCTTC.

This clone occurred a few times. Here the CDR3 reads CASLPLIADTQYF. The CDR3 DNA is TGTGCCAGCCTACCACTAATCGCAGATACGCAGTATTTT. The chain links TRBV2 to TRBJ2-3; D is unclear. V lost 8 bases, J lost 4 bases, and 13 bases lay in between. The CDR3 runs to 13 residues. Germline CDR1 SNHLY, CDR2 FYNNEI.